This T cell receptor (beta chain) was identified in a study of blood T cell repertoires in COVID-19. Study as a whole: Acute and convalescent COVID-19 specimens originated in the United States, Italy and Spain.

Libraries were prepared by immunoSEQ multiplex PCR; TCRdb keeps only in-frame clonotypes and omits some of them. This table has 250,000 to 350,000 clones, around 85% appearing once. This CDR3 contains 15 residues. V lost 4 bases, J lost 0 bases, and 11 bases lay in between. CDR1 is SGHRS, CDR2 YFSETQ, per germline. The chain couples TRBV5-1 to TRBJ1-3; weak D call: TRBD1 (5 bases). This receptor was taken from a human donor with COVID-19, enrolled during active disease. The donor label of this sample is uncertain. What was sequenced was peripheral blood. Here the CDR3 DNA reads TGCGCCAGCAGCCCCCTGACAGTCTCTGGAAACACCATATATTTT. The encoded protein is CASSPLTVSGNTIYF.